The 23 T cell receptor beta chains given below trace back to one sample, sequenced in a study of identical twins. TCRdb re-called the 5' RACE reads with MiXCR, one entry per CDR3 protein. Among 350,000 to 600,000 distinct CDR3 sequences listed, approximately 15% were seen once. These data also featured in a second study, about yellow fever vaccine responses in identical twins.

Sequencing used CD4+ T cells sorted from blood. Receptor source: a woman between 18 and 30 years old in good health.

This chain connects TRBV6-9 to TRBJ1-6; D is unresolved. Trimming removed 4 bases from V and 7 bases from J, with 11 bases in between. Germline CDR1 is MNHGY and CDR2 is SVAAGI. The CDR3 is made up of 14 amino acids. In nucleotides, the CDR3 is TGTGCCAGCAGTTTTTCAGGACGGAATTCACCCCTCCACTTT. As protein: CASSFSGRNSPLHF.

This clonotype was seen a few times. The chain joins TRBV11-2 to TRBJ2-5, with 11 bases aligning to TRBD1. The J segment lost 5 bases and the V segment lost 0 bases, leaving 5 bases of the junction unmatched. This CDR3 has 16 residues. Per the germline V gene, CDR1 is SGHAT and CDR2 is FQNNGV. For the CDR3, the DNA is TGTGCCAGCAGCTTAGAGCGGACAGGGGGCTTTGAGACCCAGTACTTC. Residues: CASSLERTGGFETQYF. Combining the CDR3 with reference TRBV11-2 and TRBJ2-5 gives the whole variable domain EAGVAQSPRYKIIEKRQSVAFWCNPISGHATLYWYQQILGQGPKLLIQFQNNGVVDDSQLPKDRFSAERLKGVDSTLKIQPAKLEDSAVYLCASSLERTGGFETQYFGPGTRLLVL.

The J gene is TRBJ2-6, the V gene TRBV6-1; 7 positions match TRBD2. The V and J ends lost 4 bases and 0 bases, in that order; junction bases with no gene match: 12. Germline V CDR1 and CDR2: MNHNS, SASEGT. This CDR3 is built from 19 residues. CDR3 nucleotide sequence: TGTGCCAGCAGTGCACCTTGGGGGGGGGACCCCTCTGGGGCCAACGTCCTGACTTTC. Residues: CASSAPWGGDPSGANVLTF.

This clonotype turned up a few times. The J gene is TRBJ1-4, the V gene TRBV29-1; D not resolved. The CDR3 loop spans 15 amino acids. Trimming pared 1 base from V and 5 bases from J, leaving 14 bases between. Germline lookup yields CDR1 SQVTM and CDR2 ANQGSEA. The CDR3: CSVEGLSSGNEKLFF. As DNA, the CDR3 is TGCAGCGTTGAAGGACTGTCTTCTGGCAATGAAAAACTGTTTTTT.

The rearrangement uses TRBV28 and TRBJ1-6, with 7 bases aligning to TRBD1. This CDR3 has 14 residues. Germline CDR1 reads MDHEN; CDR2 reads SYDVKM. The junction had 4 bases not matched to a gene; V was cut back by 7 bases and J by 4 bases. Here the CDR3 reads CASMGQMYNSPLHF. For the CDR3, the DNA is TGTGCCAGCATGGGACAGATGTATAATTCACCCCTCCACTTT.

V usage is TRBV4-3 and J usage is TRBJ2-1, with TRBD2 matching over 11 bases. Germline values: CDR1 LGHNA, CDR2 YSLEER. The ends lost 0 bases at V and 8 bases at J; junction bases unmatched: 6. CDR3 length: 16 amino acids. The CDR3 nucleotides read TGCGCCAGCAGCCAAGAACTAGCGGGAGTCTATTATGAGCAGTTCTTC. Translated: CASSQELAGVYYEQFF.

This clonotype turned up a few times. The chain links TRBV5-5 to TRBJ1-3; D ambiguous. This CDR3 has 15 amino acids. The V gene lost 0 bases and the J gene lost 0 bases, with 7 bases spanning the gap. CDR1 and CDR2 (germline): SGHKS, YYEKEE (reference sequence). The CDR3 spells CASSLGLLSGNTIYF. DNA for the CDR3: TGTGCCAGCAGCTTGGGCCTGCTCTCTGGAAACACCATATATTTT.

This clonotype was seen only a few times. This chain's CDR3 is CASIPGRGYGYTF. In DNA form, the CDR3 reads TGTGCCAGTATTCCGGGACGAGGCTATGGCTACACCTTC. The chain uses TRBV19 and TRBJ1-2, with D possibly being TRBD1 (5 bases). From germline, CDR1 is LNHDA and CDR2 SQIVND (reference sequence). The V gene lost 7 bases and the J gene lost 4 bases, with 13 bases spanning the gap. The CDR3 is 13 amino acids.

This clonotype was recorded many times. V is TRBV3-1 and J is TRBJ2-5, with TRBD2 matching over 9 bases. V lost 4 bases, J lost 0 bases, and 0 bases stayed unmatched. Germline lookup yields CDR1 LGHDT and CDR2 YNNKEL (reference sequence). The CDR3 spans 14 residues. The CDR3 bases are TGTGCCAGCAGCCTAGCGGGGGACCAAGAGACCCAGTACTTC. Protein product: CASSLAGDQETQYF.

This clonotype occurred many times. A junction boundary mismatches the germline segment, possibly from a read error. The gene calls are TRBV3-1 and TRBJ2-2; no reliable D call. The V gene's germline CDR1 is LGHDT and CDR2 YNNKEL (reference sequence). This CDR3 comprises 11 residues. Here the CDR3 reads CASSKTGELFF. Written as DNA, the CDR3 is TGCGCCAGCAGCAAAACCGGGGAGCTGTTTTTT.

In this sample, this clonotype turned up many times. The CDR3 spells CASSPSGGGLDTQYF. CDR3 coding DNA: TGTGCCAGCAGTCCCTCGGGGGGGGGCCTAGATACGCAGTATTTT. V and J are TRBV12-3 or TRBV12-4 and TRBJ2-3; 8 bases line up with TRBD2. The CDR3 extends over 15 amino acids. V was clipped by 5 bases and J by 5 bases; unmatched bases: 9.

The rearrangement joins TRBV6-2 or TRBV6-3 to TRBJ1-2, with D possibly TRBD1 on 6 matching bases. V dropped 0 bases and J dropped 4 bases, with 15 bases sitting between them. The CDR3 covers 16 residues. The germline V gene has CDR1 MNHEY and CDR2 SVGEGT. The CDR3 reads CASSYSVGGLVYGYTF. CDR3 coding DNA: TGTGCCAGCAGTTACTCCGTAGGGGGACTTGTCTATGGCTACACCTTC.

The count of this clonotype is one. The V call is TRBV6-1, the J call TRBJ2-1; the D gene is possibly TRBD1 (5 bases). V was trimmed by 3 bases and J by 9 bases, leaving 12 bases between them. The CDR3 totals 13 residues. Germline-derived CDR1 and CDR2 are MNHNS and SASEGT. The CDR3 here is CASSDPQGIEQFF. CDR3 sequence (DNA): TGTGCCAGCAGTGACCCCCAGGGTATTGAGCAGTTCTTC.

The sample holds many counts of this clonotype. The gene calls are TRBV12-3 or TRBV12-4 and TRBJ1-1; D might be TRBD1 (5 bases). The CDR3 spans 14 residues. V was clipped by 7 bases and J by 4 bases, with 16 bases between them. CDR3 in amino acids: CASTLTDRGTEAFF. The CDR3 DNA reads TGTGCCAGCACTTTGACAGACCGCGGCACTGAAGCTTTCTTT.

The chain combines TRBV7-2 with TRBJ2-3; 9 bases are shared with TRBD2. V lost 5 bases to trimming and J lost 2 bases; unmatched junction nucleotides: 8. Per germline, CDR1 SGHTA and CDR2 FQGNSA. The CDR3 length is 16 residues. CDR3 protein: CASSPRSGSPTDTQYF. CDR3 sequence (DNA): TGTGCCAGCAGCCCCCGTAGCGGGAGCCCCACAGATACGCAGTATTTT.

The chain couples TRBV20-1 to TRBJ2-3; the D is unclear. Trimming removed 0 bases from V and 4 bases from J, with 14 bases in between. Germline V CDR1 and CDR2: DFQATT, SNEGSKA (reference sequence). The CDR3 totals 15 residues. The CDR3 DNA follows: TGCAGTGCTAGAGATCCGAAAGGTCGGGCAGATACGCAGTATTTT. It is translated as CSARDPKGRADTQYF.

This clonotype was seen a few times. The chain couples TRBV5-1 to TRBJ1-6; TRBD1 might be the D (6 bases). Per germline, CDR1 SGHRS and CDR2 YFSETQ. The V end lost 3 bases, the J end lost 7 bases, and 8 bases lay between the germline ends. The CDR3 totals 13 residues. CDR3 in DNA: TGCGCCAGCAGCTGGGGGCCCAATTCACCCCTCCACTTT. It codes for CASSWGPNSPLHF.

This rearrangement joins TRBV12-3 or TRBV12-4 to TRBJ2-3, with 7 nucleotides matching TRBD2. CDR3 length: 16 amino acids. V lost 1 base and J lost 2; bases outside the gene matches: 6. Here the CDR3 DNA reads TGTGCCAGCAGTTTAGGGCTAGCGGAAACCACAGATACGCAGTATTTT. Protein sequence: CASSLGLAETTDTQYF.

This clonotype was counted many times. The chain is built from TRBV20-1 and TRBJ2-1, with D tentatively TRBD2 (5 bases). Deletions cut 6 bases from V and 0 bases from J, with 15 bases between. The CDR3 extends over 15 amino acids. Germline lookup yields CDR1 DFQATT and CDR2 SNEGSKA (reference sequence). CDR3 region: CSARPSGGSYNEQFF. DNA for the CDR3: TGCAGTGCACGACCGAGCGGAGGCTCCTACAATGAGCAGTTCTTC.

The genes are TRBV5-5 and TRBJ2-7, with 10 bases fitting TRBD1. Germline V gene lookup returns CDR1 SGHKS and CDR2 YYEKEE (reference sequence). Trimming removed 0 bases from V and 3 bases from J; junction bases left unmatched: 9. The CDR3 length is 17 residues. CDR3 bases: TGTGCCAGCAGCTTGGGCGCCACCTGGACAGGGGGCTACGAGCAGTACTTC. This codes for CASSLGATWTGGYEQYF.

V usage is TRBV24-1 and J usage is TRBJ2-1; 12 positions match TRBD2. CDR1 is KGHDR and CDR2 is SFDVKD in the germline V gene. The V gene end was trimmed by 5 bases and the J gene end by 8 bases; junction bases not matched to a gene: 6. The CDR3 is made up of 15 amino acids. The CDR3 loop reads CATSGRLAGVHEQFF. CDR3 DNA: TGTGCCACCAGTGGGCGACTAGCGGGAGTTCATGAGCAGTTCTTC.

CDR3 region: CATSRDRPGELFF. The CDR3 nucleotides read TGTGCCACCAGCAGAGATAGGCCGGGGGAGCTGTTTTTT. The chain combines TRBV15 with TRBJ2-2; D is undetermined. Trimming left V 0 bases short and J 8 bases short, with 7 bases between. There are 13 residues in the CDR3. CDR1 and CDR2 (germline): LNHNV, YYDKDF (reference sequence).

The table lists this clonotype with many counts. The chain couples TRBV29-1 to TRBJ2-7; 10 bases are shared with TRBD1. In germline, CDR1 is SQVTM, CDR2 ANQGSEA. The CDR3 extends over 12 amino acids. The junction had 6 bases not matched to a gene; V was cut back by 7 bases and J by 6 bases. CDR3 sequence: CSAGQGLLEQYF. As DNA, the CDR3 is TGCAGCGCGGGACAGGGGCTCCTCGAGCAGTACTTC.